One T cell receptor (beta chain) is described in this entry. This entry comes from a study of blood T cell repertoires in COVID-19. Turning to the study itself: From the United States, Italy and Spain came samples of acute and convalescent COVID-19.

Germline V gives CDR1 LNHDA, CDR2 SQIVND (reference sequence). Trimming pared 3 bases from V and 0 bases from J, leaving 12 bases between. CDR3 length: 16 amino acids. Authors' processing steps: Cell counts per sample came from amplifying reference gene primers. Repertoires were generated with immunoSEQ multiplex PCR, while TCRdb's copy carries only in-frame clones and drops some. V and J calls and clone size follow that table, whereas D and trimming were derived from the DNA. The sample comprises around 100,000 clones, approximately 90% of which are singletons, and roughly a sixth rests with the top ten.

The chain is built from TRBV19 and TRBJ1-5, with D unclear. Sequenced input: peripheral blood. The origin of this receptor is a man aged 45-65 years with acute or convalescent COVID-19. This chain's CDR3 is CASSISGLNSNQPQHF. Here the CDR3 DNA reads TGTGCCAGTAGTATCTCGGGATTAAATAGCAATCAGCCCCAGCATTTT.